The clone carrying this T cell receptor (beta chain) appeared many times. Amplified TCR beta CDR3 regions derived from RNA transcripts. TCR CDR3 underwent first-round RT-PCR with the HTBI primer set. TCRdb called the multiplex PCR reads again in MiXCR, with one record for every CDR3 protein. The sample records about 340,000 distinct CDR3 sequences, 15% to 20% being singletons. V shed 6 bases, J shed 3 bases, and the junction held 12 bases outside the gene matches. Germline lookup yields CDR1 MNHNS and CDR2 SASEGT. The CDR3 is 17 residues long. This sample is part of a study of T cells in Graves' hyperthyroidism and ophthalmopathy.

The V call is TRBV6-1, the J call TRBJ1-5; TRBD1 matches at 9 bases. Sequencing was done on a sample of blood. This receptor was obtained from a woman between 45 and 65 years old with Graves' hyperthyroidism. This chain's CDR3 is CASSSSAGTGTNQPQHF. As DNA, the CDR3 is TGTGCCAGCAGCTCCTCCGCTGGGACAGGGACCAATCAGCCCCAGCATTTT.